This T cell receptor (beta chain) was recovered during a study of control samples from healthy donors and cancer patients. The protocol was immunoSEQ multiplex PCR, while the TCRdb copy is restricted to in-frame clones and leaves out a portion. The sample holds around 68,000 clones, approximately 80% seen once. The CDR3 contains 16 residues. V shed 0 bases and J 4 bases; nucleotides not matched to a gene: 3. Per germline, CDR1 MNHEY and CDR2 SVGAGI. The gene calls are TRBV6-5 and TRBJ1-6; 7 bases map to TRBD1. This receptor was obtained from a man aged 50 to 60 in good health. The sequenced sample was blood. CDR3 nucleotide sequence: TGTGCCAGCAGTTACTCGGAGGGGGCTTATAATTCACCCCTCCACTTT. Translated: CASSYSEGAYNSPLHF.